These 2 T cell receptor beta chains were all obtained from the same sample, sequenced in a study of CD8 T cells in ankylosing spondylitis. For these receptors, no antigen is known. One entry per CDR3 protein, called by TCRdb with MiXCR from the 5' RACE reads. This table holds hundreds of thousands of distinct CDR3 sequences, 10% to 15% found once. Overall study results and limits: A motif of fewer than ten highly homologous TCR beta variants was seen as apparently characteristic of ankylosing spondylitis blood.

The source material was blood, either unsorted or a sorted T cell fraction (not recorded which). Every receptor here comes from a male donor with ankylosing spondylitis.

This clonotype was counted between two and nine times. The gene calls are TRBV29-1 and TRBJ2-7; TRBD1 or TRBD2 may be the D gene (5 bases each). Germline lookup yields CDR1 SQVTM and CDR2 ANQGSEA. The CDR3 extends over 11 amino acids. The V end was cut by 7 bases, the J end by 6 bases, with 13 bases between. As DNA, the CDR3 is TGCAGCGCCCAGGGACCTTTCGAGCAGTACTTC. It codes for CSAQGPFEQYF.

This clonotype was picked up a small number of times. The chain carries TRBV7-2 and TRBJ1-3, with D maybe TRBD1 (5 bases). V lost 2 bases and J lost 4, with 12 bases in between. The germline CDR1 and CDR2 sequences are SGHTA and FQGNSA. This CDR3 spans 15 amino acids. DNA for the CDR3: TGTGCCAGCAGCTTATGGATTGGGGCCGGAAACACCATATATTTT. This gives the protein CASSLWIGAGNTIYF.